This TCR beta chain was recorded in a study of blood T cell repertoires in COVID-19. Across the whole study: Acute and convalescent COVID-19 specimens originated in the United States, Italy and Spain. T cells, B-cell-depleted T cells, or PBMCs supplied cDNA or gDNA.

Participants had their cohort set by participant-reported clinical history. The germline gives CDR1 WSHSY, CDR2 SAAADI. Trimming took 0 bases from V and 0 from J, leaving 8 bases between them. The CDR3 length is 15 residues. Using immunoSEQ multiplex PCR, the repertoire was profiled, and TCRdb retains in-frame clones only, with some absent. The table has 200,000 to 250,000 clones, around 88% seen once. This receptor was obtained from a woman aged 25 to 39 who had recovered from COVID-19. The rearrangement uses TRBV10-2 and TRBJ1-1; maybe TRBD1 (5 bases). Sequenced material: PBMCs or T cells enriched from blood (not recorded which). Written as DNA, the CDR3 is TGCGCCAGCAGTGAGTCGGCAGGGATGAACACTGAAGCTTTCTTT. It specifies CASSESAGMNTEAFF.